The 7 T cell receptor beta chains listed next were all sequenced from one sample in a study of cytomegalovirus exposure and HLA in healthy donors (dated by TCRdb to the late 2010s). Library generation was performed with the immunoSEQ multiplex PCR assay. A mixture of 60 forward primers for TCR Vbeta segments and 13 reverse primers for TCR Jbeta segments was used in the multiplex PCR. TCRdb mirrors the immuneACCESS table, restricted to in-frame sequences. Some clones are absent from its copies; in checked studies, under half trace to an unresolved V gene, and the reason for the others is unknown. Counted in this sample were roughly 100,000 clones; roughly 15% of them appeared once. The ten biggest clones cover about 0.8% of the sample. Sequencing was performed on PBMCs. Source of these receptors: a female donor in good health and CMV-seronegative.

This clone was seen more than once but under ten times. Germline and junction disagree at one end, which may indicate a read error. Other nucleotide sequences in the sample specify the same CDR3. The chain employs TRBV11-2 and TRBJ1-1; no firm D call. This CDR3 has 14 residues. From germline, CDR1 is SGHAT and CDR2 FQNNGV. CDR3 region: CASSFTRMNTEAFF. CDR3 DNA: TGTGCCAGCAGCTTTACGAGGATGAACACTGAAGCCTTCTTT.

The chain has TRBV18 and TRBJ2-3, with 7 bases that match TRBD2. V was clipped by 2 bases and J by 3 bases; unmatched bases: 8. In germline, CDR1 is KGHSH, CDR2 LQKENI. The CDR3 covers 16 residues. The CDR3, as DNA: TGTGCCAGCTCACCAGTGGCGGGAGTGTTAACAGATACGCAGTATTTT. Translating it yields CASSPVAGVLTDTQYF.

V gene TRBV30 combines with J gene TRBJ2-2; a weak D match, TRBD1 (6 bases). This CDR3 region has 13 residues. Germline V CDR1 and CDR2: GTSNPN, SVGIG (reference sequence). V was cut by 2 bases and J by 6 bases, with 10 bases left in between. Here the CDR3 reads CAWSRGFAGELFF. The CDR3 region has the DNA TGTGCCTGGAGTAGGGGGTTCGCCGGGGAGCTGTTTTTT. Full variable domain (outside the CDR3, taken from reference TRBV30 and TRBJ2-2): SQTIHQWPATLVQPVGSPLSLECTVEGTSNPNLYWYRQAAGRGLQLLFYSVGIGQISSEVPQNLSASRPQDRQFILSSKKLLLSDSGFYLCAWSRGFAGELFFGEGSRLTVL.

The chain links TRBV28 to TRBJ2-3; D perhaps matches TRBD1 (5 bases). The germline V gene has CDR1 MDHEN and CDR2 SYDVKM. V was trimmed by 5 bases and J by 0 bases, leaving 15 bases between them. This CDR3 has 16 residues. The CDR3 protein is CASSARQSHSTDTQYF. CDR3 sequence (DNA): TGTGCCAGCAGTGCCCGACAGTCCCATAGCACAGATACGCAGTATTTT.

The sample holds a few counts of this clone. The V gene is TRBV7-8, the J gene TRBJ2-2; 8 bases match TRBD2. With V trimmed by 2 bases and J by 3 bases, 5 bases remained unmatched. Germline CDR1 SGHVS, CDR2 FQNEAQ. This CDR3 is built from 16 residues. CDR3 coding DNA: TGTGCCAGCAGCTTATGGGCAGCGGGGGACACCGGGGAGCTGTTTTTT. Its translation: CASSLWAAGDTGELFF. Drawing the rest from reference TRBV7-8 and TRBJ2-2, the complete variable domain is GAGVSQSPRYKVAKRGQDVALRCDPISGHVSLFWYQQALGQGPEFLTYFQNEAQLDKSGLPSDRFFAERPEGSVSTLKIQRTQQEDSAVYLCASSLWAAGDTGELFFGEGSRLTVL.

Only a few counts were recorded for this clone. This chain uses TRBV4-1 with TRBJ2-7; 15 bases line up with TRBD2. The CDR3 length is 16 residues. V trimming: 2 bases; J trimming: 7 bases; junction bases outside the gene matches: 6. The germline V gene encodes CDR1 MGHRA and CDR2 YSYEKL. Here the CDR3 reads CASSQNGLAGGGEQYF. The CDR3 nucleotides read TGCGCCAGCAGCCAAAATGGACTAGCGGGAGGGGGTGAGCAGTACTTC.

This clone has a handful of counts. The chain recombines TRBV5-4 with TRBJ2-2; TRBD1 matches at 10 bases. The CDR3 contains 15 residues. The ends lost 5 bases at V and 4 bases at J; junction bases unmatched: 5. In germline, CDR1 is SGHNT, CDR2 YYREEE (reference sequence). CDR3 DNA sequence: TGTGCCAGCAGTCCGGACAGGGGGTTCACCGGGGAGCTGTTTTTT. Residues: CASSPDRGFTGELFF.